The rows below give T cell receptor beta chains drawn from one sample of a study of PD-1 blockade in classical Hodgkin lymphoma. The data were produced by immunoSEQ multiplex PCR, yet TCRdb's version contains in-frame clones alone and is incomplete. Of around 19,000 clones in the sample, just over 75% were seen once. This specimen was peripheral blood mononuclear cells (PBMCs), taken before the second cycle of nivolumab. All receptors come from a human donor with classical Hodgkin lymphoma. The CDR3 runs from the conserved cysteine through the conserved F or W. A D gene is named only where the DNA matches it firmly. Only some rows state a clone size, as once, few, many or a class for expanded clones.

v_call	clone_size	j_call	d_call	cdr3_nt	cdr3_aa
TRBV19	NA	TRBJ1-5	NA	TGTGCCAGTAAATCGGGGGGCCCGGCGCCCCAGCATTTT	CASKSGGPAPQHF
TRBV19	NA	TRBJ2-3	TRBD1	TGTGCCAGTAGTATGACGGGACAGGGCACAGATACGCAGTATTTT	CASSMTGQGTDTQYF
TRBV5-1	NA	TRBJ2-1	TRBD1	TGCGCCAGCAGCTTCAACAGGGGGAGGCTCGATGAGCAGTTCTTC	CASSFNRGRLDEQFF
TRBV11-3	once	TRBJ2-1	NA	TGTGCCAGCAGTCCTGCGGGGGGGACAGGCAATGAGCAGTTCTTC	CASSPAGGTGNEQFF
TRBV7-6	NA	TRBJ1-5	TRBD1	TGTGCCAGCAGCTTAGGTCAGGGGGGAAGCAATCAGCCCCAGCATTTT	CASSLGQGGSNQPQHF
TRBV7-2	NA	TRBJ2-7	NA	TGTGCCAGCAGCATTGAACCCTACGAGCAGTACTTC	CASSIEPYEQYF
TRBV9	NA	TRBJ1-1	NA	TGTGCCAGCAGCGTAGTCTGGGGGGGAAGCACTGAAGCTTTCTTT	CASSVVWGGSTEAFF
TRBV19	NA	TRBJ1-3	TRBD1	TGTGCCAGTAGTATTTTACAGGGGGAGATGAACACCATATATTTT	CASSILQGEMNTIYF
TRBV6-1	NA	TRBJ1-5	TRBD1	TGTGCCAGCAGTACAGGGGGCGGCAATCAGCCCCAGCATTTT	CASSTGGGNQPQHF
TRBV4-1	NA	TRBJ2-1	NA	TGCGCCAGCAGCCAAGCGGGTAGCTCCACCTACAATGAGCAGTTCTTC	CASSQAGSSTYNEQFF
TRBV6-6	NA	TRBJ1-6	NA	TGTGCTGTGGGTGTGGGGGAAAATTCACCCCTCCACTTT	CAVGVGENSPLHF
TRBV7-9	NA	TRBJ1-4	TRBD1	TGTGCCAGCAGCTTTGTTGGGACAGGGCGTGAAAAACTGTTTTTT	CASSFVGTGREKLFF
TRBV2	once	TRBJ2-1	NA	TGTGCCAGCGATAACAAGGACAGCGGCACAGGGCGGTTGACGGTCTCCAATGAGCAGTTCTTC	CASDNKDSGTGRLTVSNEQFF
TRBV2	NA	TRBJ2-3	NA	TGTGCCAGCAGGGGGAGCGGGCGTTGGGATACGCAGTATTTT	CASRGSGRWDTQYF
TRBV21-1	NA	TRBJ2-7	NA	TGTGCCAGCAGCAAAGCCGAGGAGCAGTACTTC	CASSKAEEQYF
TRBV7-9	NA	TRBJ2-2	NA	TGTGCCAGCAGCCTTAACCACAGGGAGAACACCGGGGAGCTGTTTTTT	CASSLNHRENTGELFF
TRBV7-9	once	TRBJ1-1	TRBD1	TGTGCCAGCAGCCAACCGGGACAGCAGAAGAACACTGAAGCTTTCTTT	CASSQPGQQKNTEAFF
TRBV5-1	NA	TRBJ1-2	TRBD1	TGCGCCAGCAGCCCGGGACAGACGGACTATGGCTACACCTTC	CASSPGQTDYGYTF
TRBV7-2	NA	TRBJ2-5	NA	TGTGCCAGCAGCCTTCAGAGCGAGACCCAGTACTTC	CASSLQSETQYF
TRBV7-2	NA	TRBJ2-3	TRBD2	TGTGCCAGCATCTGGTTAGCGGGGCAAACAGATACGCAGTATTTT	CASIWLAGQTDTQYF
TRBV19	NA	TRBJ1-1	TRBD1	TGTGCCAGTGAGGACAGGCAGAACACTGAAGCTTTCTTT	CASEDRQNTEAFF
TRBV7-9	NA	TRBJ2-1	NA	TGTGCCAGCAGCTTAGCCGGATCCCAGTTCTTC	CASSLAGSQFF
TRBV27	NA	TRBJ2-3	TRBD1	TGTGCCAGCAGTCCTGACAGGGTGTGGTATACGCAGTATTTT	CASSPDRVWYTQYF
TRBV6-5	NA	TRBJ1-2	NA	TGTGCCAGCCGGACAGTTGGCTATGGCTACACCTTC	CASRTVGYGYTF
TRBV18	NA	TRBJ2-3	TRBD2	TGTGCCAGCTCACCAAGACTAGCGGGGTTCCCAGATACGCAGTATTTT	CASSPRLAGFPDTQYF
TRBV14	NA	TRBJ2-3	NA	TGTGCCAGCAGCCAAGAATGGGGTTTTGGGGGAGATACGCAGTATTTT	CASSQEWGFGGDTQYF
TRBV20-1	NA	TRBJ2-7	NA	TGCAGTGCAGCAGGGGCCTACGAGCAGTACTTC	CSAAGAYEQYF
TRBV19	NA	TRBJ2-6	NA	TGTGCCAGTAGTATCATTGGGGGTTTCAACGTCCTGACTTTC	CASSIIGGFNVLTF
TRBV6-6	NA	TRBJ1-6	NA	TGTGCCAGCAGTCGCGGGGAATCACCCCTCCACTTT	CASSRGESPLHF
TRBV19	once	TRBJ2-1	TRBD2	TGTGCCAGTAGTATAGTCACTAGCGACAATGAGCAGTTCTTC	CASSIVTSDNEQFF
TRBV27	NA	TRBJ1-3	TRBD1	TGTGCCAGCAGTTTGACAGGGGGCGCCCCCGGAAACACCATATATTTT	CASSLTGGAPGNTIYF
TRBV4-1	once	TRBJ2-1	NA	TGCGCCAGCAGCCAAGAGTCCGGCTACAATGAGCAGTTCTTC	CASSQESGYNEQFF
TRBV7-9	NA	TRBJ1-1	NA	TGTGCCAGCAGTCTCACGGGGCGCGAAGCTTTCTTT	CASSLTGREAFF
TRBV29-1	NA	TRBJ2-1	TRBD1	TGCAGCGTTGAAGAACTTCCGGGACAGTCCTACAATGAGCAGTTCTTC	CSVEELPGQSYNEQFF
TRBV4-1	NA	TRBJ1-3	NA	TGCGCCAGCAGCCAAGACAAGGGAGAACGGGATGGAAACACCATATATTTT	CASSQDKGERDGNTIYF
TRBV6-1	NA	TRBJ1-5	TRBD1	TGTGCCAGCACCTCCGGACAGGGGATGAATCAGCCCCAGCATTTT	CASTSGQGMNQPQHF
TRBV19	NA	TRBJ1-5	NA	TGTGCCAGTAGGAGGCAGGGGATTGATCAGCCCCAGCATTTT	CASRRQGIDQPQHF
TRBV29-1	NA	TRBJ2-7	NA	TGCAGCGTTGTAGGGGAGGCCCTTGGCTACGAGCAGTACTTC	CSVVGEALGYEQYF
TRBV28	once	TRBJ2-7	TRBD2	TGTGCCAGCTTCGGGGGGGCCTACGAGCAGTACTTC	CASFGGAYEQYF
TRBV7-9	NA	TRBJ1-1	NA	TGTGCCAGCAGCTTTTACCGGGACAAGAACACTGAAGCTTTCTTT	CASSFYRDKNTEAFF
TRBV6-5	once	TRBJ2-3	NA	TGTGCCAGCACCTCGGCTGTGGGAGATACGCAGTATTTT	CASTSAVGDTQYF
TRBV7-2	NA	TRBJ2-5	NA	TGTGCCAGCACCCCTACGGCAGAGACCCAGTACTTC	CASTPTAETQYF
TRBV29-1	few	TRBJ2-1	NA	TGCAGCGTTGAATACAATGAGCAGTTCTTC	CSVEYNEQFF
TRBV2	NA	TRBJ1-2	NA	TGTGCCAGCACACCTAACTATGGCTACACCTTC	CASTPNYGYTF
TRBV7-6	NA	TRBJ2-2	NA	TGTGCCAGCAGCCACCCACTGGTGTCCGGGGAGCTGTTTTTT	CASSHPLVSGELFF
TRBV7-9	NA	TRBJ2-2	TRBD1	TGTGCCAGCAGCTTTTTACGGGACAGGGGTTCCGGGGAGCTGTTTTTT	CASSFLRDRGSGELFF
TRBV18	NA	TRBJ1-5	NA	TGTGCCAGCTCACCACTGCAGGGACGCCAGCCCCAGCATTTT	CASSPLQGRQPQHF
TRBV7-3	NA	TRBJ2-1	NA	TGTGCCAGCAGCTTAGATGGGACGGAGACGGAGGAGCAGTTCTTC	CASSLDGTETEEQFF
TRBV27	NA	TRBJ2-5	TRBD2	TGTGCCAGCAGTGAAACCGGGACTAGTGTAGAGACCCAGTACTTC	CASSETGTSVETQYF
TRBV30	NA	TRBJ1-3	TRBD1	TGTGCCTGGAGTAGGGGGCGGGTTTTGGGCTCTGGAAACACCATATATTTT	CAWSRGRVLGSGNTIYF
TRBV6-5	NA	TRBJ2-7	NA	TGTGCCAGCAGCTTCTCCCCGGAATACGAGCAGTACTTC	CASSFSPEYEQYF
TRBV2	NA	TRBJ2-7	NA	TGTGCCAGCAGGGAGGGAGGCGCTGGGTTAGGCGAGCAGTACTTC	CASREGGAGLGEQYF
TRBV11-2	NA	TRBJ1-5	TRBD1	TGTGCCAGCAGCCAGGACAGGGGGGATCAGCCCCAGCATTTT	CASSQDRGDQPQHF
TRBV21-1	few	TRBJ2-7	NA	TGTGCCAGCAGCAAAGCGAACAGGGGAACCTACGAGCAGTACTTC	CASSKANRGTYEQYF
TRBV19	NA	TRBJ2-2	NA	TGTGCCAGTAGTATAGAGAGGGGGGCCACCGGGGAGCTGTTTTTT	CASSIERGATGELFF